This T cell receptor (beta chain) derives from a study of HIV-infected children after antiretroviral therapy interruption. Study summary: Most participating children were previously exposed to EBV and CMV.

The treatment here: PENTA 11 planned treatment interruption arm or continuous ART arm. Study-level findings and limits: Naive CD4+ CDR3 sharing between time points fell after interruption began.

This CDR3 has 14 residues. Trimming took 3 bases from V and 4 from J, leaving 7 bases between them. Unique molecular identifiers were included in an RNA-based 3' RACE TCR library. A single record per CDR3 protein comes from TCRdb applying MiXCR to the 3' RACE reads. This sample has approximately 96,000 distinct CDR3 sequences, with about 7.2% found just once. This clonotype came up many times. The antigen is not known. The source of this sequence is a pool of human donors with HIV. The chain uses TRBV12-3 or TRBV12-4 and TRBJ1-6; D is ambiguous. This specimen consisted of CD45RA+ CD4+ T cells from PBMCs, pooled from several time points, obtained from a donor given antiretroviral therapy, either interrupted or continuous. Indicated subset: naive CD4+ CD45RA+ CD45RO- T cells. The chain's CDR3 is CASSLTRYNSPLHF. The CDR3, as DNA: TGTGCCAGCAGTTTGACAAGATATAATTCACCCCTCCACTTT.